This T cell receptor (beta chain) is drawn from a study of neurological immune-mediated disorders (dated by TCRdb to about 2019). Context from the whole study: Peripheral blood TCR-beta repertoires from patients with HTLV-I-associated myelopathy (HAM/TSP), patients with multiple sclerosis, and healthy controls were compared in the study using UMI-based sequencing. The roughly 100 TCR-beta libraries covered PBMC samples along with longitudinal samples, technical triplicates, and paired sorted CD4+ and CD8+ T-cell subsets. Longitudinal HAM/TSP and healthy donors had 3 time-points each (roughly 3-40 month intervals). The cohort was made up of 65 to 75 subjects, consisting of some 14 HAM/TSP patients, around 35 multiple sclerosis patients and around 20 healthy controls. The study at large found these results: Across subjects, expanded clones never shared an identical CDR3 amino acid sequence, which suggests that the TCR-beta repertoires in every group were private. TCR clonal expansion was greatest in HAM/TSP patients and smallest in MS patients, who ranked below even healthy controls.

The CDR3 has 14 amino acids, counting the end cysteine and phenylalanine. Kept here is only the CDR3 DNA, which spans 42 bases and is read in frame from base 1. V drops 6 bases and J drops 1 base, leaving 15 bases in between. CDR1 and CDR2 were assigned from the germline V gene (reference sequence) as DFQATT and SNEGSKA. The meaning of the sample's time point label: longitudinal time-point 2. Blood bank volunteers in Maryland, USA served as the healthy controls. Libraries from unsorted PBMCs were made from 2 million PBMCs kept in RNAlater at -80 degrees C until RNA extraction. Peripheral blood was subjected to Ficoll-Hypaque density gradient centrifugation to isolate PBMCs, which were then cryopreserved in liquid nitrogen. cDNA synthesis used template-switch 5'RACE with a primer carrying a 10-nucleotide random unique molecular identifier tagging each TCR transcript. Every sequencing run covered 15-18 subjects and yielded more than 160 million TCR-beta sequences. Total RNA was extracted with the RNeasy kit. Using the KAPA Real-time Library Amplification kit, TCR-beta VDJ regions were amplified with primers for the TCR constant region and the 5'RACE anchor. Sample indexes and Illumina adaptors were added in a first PCR, and a second PCR then increased library yield. The roughly 650 bp TCR product was size-selected on a 2% E-gel SizeSelection system after Ampure bead purification. Before pooling, library quality was checked on a Bioanalyzer, concentration was measured with Qubit, and libraries were quantified with the Kapa Library Quantification kit. Libraries were sequenced paired-end 2 x 150 bp on an Illumina HiSeq 2500. To increase sequence diversity, about 23-30% phiX was spiked into each library pool. From the authors' description of their analysis: The UMI-based MiGEC pipeline processed quality-filtered reads and removed over 80% of raw TCR sequences during error correction. VDJ genes were aligned to IMGT germline references, and clonotypes were defined by unique CDR3 amino acid sequence plus V-J genes. Clonal expansion, Shannon diversity and CDR3 relatedness were evaluated with VDJtools (CalcPairwiseDistances, ClusterSamples), while phylogenetic trees were built in CLCbio workbench. Using coefficient-of-variation modelling across technical triplicates, the study counted a clone as expanded if it had at least 8 unique UMIs. The public reads were run again by TCRdb, first through fastp at Q25 and then through MiXCR, and only productive beta chains were kept. A single entry per CDR3 protein holds the most common genes and DNA from its merged rows. These V and J calls derive from TCRdb rather than the authors' analysis. The sample table holds about 33,000 distinct CDR3 sequences, of which about 13% were seen once. The ten largest clones take up about 2.3% of the sample.

This clonotype was detected ten times or more. The specificity of this receptor is unknown. No qualities accompany the bases; no much larger clone lies one base away. This sequence uses TRBV20-1 and TRBJ1-1, with TRBD1 perhaps the D gene, on 5 matching bases. The receptor was derived from a woman aged 40 to 50 in good health. The sequencing sample was made of PBMCs. For the CDR3, the sequence is CSADPPRENTEAFF. The nucleotide sequence reads TGCAGTGCCGACCCCCCCAGGGAGAACACTGAAGCTTTCTTT.